Listed below are T cell receptor beta chains from one sample, sequenced in a study of blood T cell repertoires in COVID-19. TCRdb's copy holds only in-frame clones and misses some; the assay was immunoSEQ multiplex PCR. The sample shows about 240,000 clones, about 83% of them seen only once. The sequenced material came from peripheral blood. These receptors were obtained from an elderly man with acute or convalescent COVID-19. CDR3s include the opening cysteine and the closing phenylalanine or tryptophan. The D gene is left open where the match is weak. Clone size is not always given. Where it is, it says once, few, many or a class for expanded clones.

d_call	j_call	clone_size	v_call	cdr3_length	cdr3_aa	cdr3_nt
TRBD1	TRBJ2-1	.	TRBV2	17	CASSPLRAGQGIDEQFF	TGTGCCAGCAGTCCCCTCCGAGCGGGACAGGGGATCGATGAGCAGTTCTTC
.	TRBJ2-7	once	TRBV7-9	14	CASRPPGSLGEQYF	TGTGCCAGCAGACCCCCGGGGTCTCTGGGCGAGCAGTACTTC
.	TRBJ1-5	few	TRBV20-1	15	CSASFWRYSNQPQHF	TGCAGTGCTAGTTTTTGGCGGTATAGCAATCAGCCCCAGCATTTT
.	TRBJ2-7	.	TRBV7-2	16	CASSLARNPLPYEQYF	TGTGCCAGCAGCTTAGCTAGAAACCCCCTCCCCTACGAGCAGTACTTC
TRBD1	TRBJ1-3	.	TRBV3-1/TRBV3-2	16	CASSLTQGVRGNTIYF	TGTGCCAGCAGCCTCACGCAGGGGGTCCGGGGAAACACCATATATTTT
.	TRBJ1-1	.	TRBV7-2	12	CASSYRNTEAFF	TGTGCCAGCAGCTACAGGAACACTGAAGCTTTCTTT
.	TRBJ2-3	.	TRBV28	13	CASNAPSTDTQYF	TGTGCCAGCAACGCGCCCAGCACAGATACGCAGTATTTT
TRBD2	TRBJ2-3	once	TRBV28	16	CALEGITSGGADTQYF	TGTGCCCTTGAGGGAATCACTAGCGGGGGGGCGGATACGCAGTATTTT
.	TRBJ2-3	.	TRBV9	12	CASRAAEGTQYF	TGTGCCAGCAGAGCCGCGGAGGGGACGCAGTATTTT
.	TRBJ2-3	.	TRBV6-5	15	CASSYFFSSGSTQYF	TGTGCCAGCAGTTACTTCTTCTCGTCGGGTTCGACGCAGTATTTT
TRBD1	TRBJ1-5	.	TRBV6-5	13	CASSTQTGGPQHF	TGTGCCAGCAGTACCCAAACAGGGGGACCCCAGCATTTT
.	TRBJ2-7	.	TRBV6-5	13	CASSRQSSYEQYF	TGTGCCAGCAGTCGACAGTCCTCCTACGAGCAGTACTTC
TRBD1	TRBJ2-5	.	TRBV18	14	CASSPRDRRETQYF	TGTGCCAGCTCACCACGGGACAGGCGGGAGACCCAGTACTTC
.	TRBJ2-1	once	TRBV7-2	16	CASSGRGVSSYNEQFF	TGTGCCAGCAGCGGGAGGGGGGTGAGCTCCTACAATGAGCAGTTCTTC
.	TRBJ1-1	.	TRBV2	13	CASSAGLHTEAFF	TGTGCCAGCAGCGCGGGGCTGCACACTGAAGCTTTCTTT
.	TRBJ1-6	.	TRBV7-8	16	CASSLGSGGGGSPLHF	TGTGCCAGCAGCTTAGGATCTGGCGGAGGAGGATCACCCCTCCACTTT
TRBD1	TRBJ1-1	.	TRBV6-4	14	CASRMTGDNTEAFF	TGTGCCAGCAGAATGACAGGGGATAACACTGAAGCTTTCTTT
.	TRBJ2-7	.	TRBV2	14	CASSGLGSSYEQYF	TGTGCCAGCAGTGGTCTGGGGAGCTCCTACGAGCAGTACTTC
.	TRBJ1-1	.	TRBV19	13	CASTLQGYTEAFF	TGTGCCAGTACCCTCCAGGGTTACACTGAAGCTTTCTTT
.	TRBJ2-5	.	TRBV18	14	CASSPRQGQETQYF	TGTGCCAGCTCACCAAGGCAGGGACAAGAGACCCAGTACTTC
.	TRBJ1-1	.	TRBV7-8	13	CASSRDINTEAFF	TGTGCCAGCAGCCGGGACATCAACACTGAAGCTTTCTTT
.	TRBJ1-1	.	TRBV19	14	CASKDRVLNTEAFF	TGTGCCAGTAAGGACAGAGTGTTGAACACTGAAGCTTTCTTT
TRBD2	TRBJ2-5	.	TRBV6-1	15	CASSRRLAGQETQYF	TGTGCCAGCAGCCGCCGACTAGCGGGGCAAGAGACCCAGTACTTC
TRBD1	TRBJ1-1	.	TRBV2	17	CASSEVGTGVRGTEAFF	TGTGCCAGCAGTGAAGTCGGGACAGGGGTTCGAGGCACTGAAGCTTTCTTT
.	TRBJ2-1	.	TRBV15	12	CATSGLSIEQFF	TGTGCCACCAGCGGACTTTCAATTGAGCAGTTCTTC
.	TRBJ1-1	once	TRBV15	15	CATSRPPLGGTEAFF	TGTGCCACCAGCAGACCACCCCTGGGGGGCACTGAAGCTTTCTTT
.	TRBJ2-7	.	TRBV5-1	15	CASSNYGGAAYEQYF	TGCGCCAGCAGCAACTATGGGGGGGCGGCCTACGAGCAGTACTTC
.	TRBJ1-2	.	TRBV4-1	15	CASSQNDGANYGYTF	TGCGCCAGCAGCCAGAATGACGGAGCTAACTATGGCTACACCTTC
.	TRBJ1-4	.	TRBV4-2	15	CASSQDLLPSEKLFF	TGTGCCAGCAGCCAAGATTTACTCCCCTCCGAAAAACTGTTTTTT
.	TRBJ1-1	.	TRBV7-9	13	CASSLPSSTEAFF	TGTGCCAGCAGCTTACCCTCCAGCACTGAAGCTTTCTTT
.	TRBJ2-1	.	TRBV21-1	16	CASSPWTEEAYNEQFF	TGTGCCAGCAGCCCCTGGACAGAAGAGGCCTACAATGAGCAGTTCTTC
.	TRBJ2-1	.	TRBV19	15	CASSIPPGHRNEQFF	TGTGCCAGTAGTATCCCGCCTGGGCACCGCAATGAGCAGTTCTTC
TRBD1	TRBJ1-4	.	TRBV28	16	CASSFRRGLTNEKLFF	TGTGCCAGCAGTTTTCGCAGGGGGCTCACTAATGAAAAACTGTTTTTT
.	TRBJ1-1	.	TRBV12-3/TRBV12-4	12	CASTIIGTEAFF	TGTGCCAGCACTATCATTGGCACTGAAGCTTTCTTT
.	TRBJ1-6	.	TRBV28	13	CASSPRENSPLHF	TGTGCCAGCAGCCCTAGAGAAAATTCACCCCTCCACTTT
.	TRBJ1-2	.	TRBV11-2	13	CASSLDFNYGYTF	TGTGCCAGCAGCTTAGACTTTAACTATGGCTACACCTTC
TRBD1	TRBJ1-1	once	TRBV11-2	16	CASSFATGTANTEAFF	TGTGCCAGCAGCTTCGCCACGGGGACAGCGAACACTGAAGCTTTCTTT
.	TRBJ2-7	.	TRBV7-3	15	CASSLWVPGVREQYF	TGTGCCAGCAGCTTATGGGTACCAGGGGTGCGGGAGCAGTACTTC
.	TRBJ2-1	once	TRBV18	15	CASSPGTSSSHEQFF	TGTGCCAGCTCACCAGGTACTTCAAGCTCTCATGAGCAGTTCTTC
TRBD1	TRBJ1-5	.	TRBV7-8	20	CASSLVLGGTGGRGNQPQHF	TGTGCCAGCAGCTTAGTCCTCGGCGGGACAGGGGGCAGGGGGAATCAGCCCCAGCATTTT
TRBD1	TRBJ1-2	.	TRBV18	19	CASSPLAGGSPRANYGYTF	TGTGCCAGCTCACCACTTGCAGGGGGCAGTCCTCGAGCTAACTATGGCTACACCTTC
TRBD1	TRBJ1-2	.	TRBV18	14	CASSPVEGASGYTF	TGTGCCAGCTCACCCGTGGAGGGGGCGAGTGGCTACACCTTC
.	TRBJ1-6	few	TRBV10-3	16	CAIRAGAGSGDSPLHF	TGTGCCATCAGAGCCGGGGCGGGGAGCGGCGATTCACCCCTCCACTTT
TRBD1	TRBJ1-1	few	TRBV5-1	13	CASSQGGDTEAFF	TGCGCCAGCTCACAGGGGGGCGACACTGAAGCTTTCTTT
TRBD1	TRBJ2-2	.	TRBV25-1	14	CASGGTGWTGELFF	TGTGCCAGCGGGGGGACAGGGTGGACCGGGGAGCTGTTTTTT
TRBD1	TRBJ1-5	.	TRBV19	17	CASSILPGQGNNQPQHF	TGTGCCAGTAGTATTTTACCGGGACAGGGGAACAATCAGCCCCAGCATTTT
TRBD1	TRBJ1-1	.	TRBV5-1	14	CASSLPGQGGEAFF	TGCGCCAGCAGCTTGCCAGGACAGGGAGGGGAAGCTTTCTTT
TRBD2	TRBJ2-7	.	TRBV6-6	12	CASRGLAGEQYF	TGTGCCAGCAGGGGACTAGCAGGCGAGCAGTACTTC